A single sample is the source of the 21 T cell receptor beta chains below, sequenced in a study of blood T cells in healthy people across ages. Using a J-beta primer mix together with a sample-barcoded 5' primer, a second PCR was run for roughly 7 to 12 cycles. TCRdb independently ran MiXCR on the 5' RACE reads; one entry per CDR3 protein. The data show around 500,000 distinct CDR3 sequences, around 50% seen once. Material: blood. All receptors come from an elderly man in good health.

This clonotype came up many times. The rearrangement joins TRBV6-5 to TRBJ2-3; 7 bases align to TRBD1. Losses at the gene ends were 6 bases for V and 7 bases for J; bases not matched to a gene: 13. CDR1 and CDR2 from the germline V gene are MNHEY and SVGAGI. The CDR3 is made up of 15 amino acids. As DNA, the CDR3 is TGTGCCAGCAGCAGTGACAGGGAAAGGGGGAATACGCAGTATTTT. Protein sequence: CASSSDRERGNTQYF.

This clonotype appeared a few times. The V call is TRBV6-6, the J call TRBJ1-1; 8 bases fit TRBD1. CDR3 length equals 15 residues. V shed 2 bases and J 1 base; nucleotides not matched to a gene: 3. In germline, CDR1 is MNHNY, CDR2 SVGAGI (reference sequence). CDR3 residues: CASSYAGTGNTEAFF. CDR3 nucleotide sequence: TGTGCCAGCAGTTACGCGGGGACAGGGAACACTGAAGCTTTCTTT.

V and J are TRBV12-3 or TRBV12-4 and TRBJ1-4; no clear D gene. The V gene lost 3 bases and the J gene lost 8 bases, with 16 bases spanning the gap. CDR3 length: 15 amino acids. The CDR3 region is CASSFIGVMGEKLFF. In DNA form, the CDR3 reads TGTGCCAGCAGTTTTATAGGTGTTATGGGAGAAAAACTGTTTTTT.

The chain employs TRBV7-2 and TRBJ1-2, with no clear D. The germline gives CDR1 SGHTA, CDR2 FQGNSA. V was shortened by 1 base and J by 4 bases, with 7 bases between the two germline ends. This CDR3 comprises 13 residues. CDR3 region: CASSLGVSYGYTF. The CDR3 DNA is TGTGCCAGCAGCTTAGGAGTCTCCTATGGCTACACCTTC.

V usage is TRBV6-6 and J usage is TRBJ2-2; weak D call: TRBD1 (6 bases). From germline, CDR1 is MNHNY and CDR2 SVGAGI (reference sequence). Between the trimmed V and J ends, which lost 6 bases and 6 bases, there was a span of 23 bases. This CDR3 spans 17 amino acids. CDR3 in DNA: TGTGCCAGCAGCGCGGTACAGGGCCCCAGCCGCGCCGGGGAGCTGTTTTTT. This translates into CASSAVQGPSRAGELFF.

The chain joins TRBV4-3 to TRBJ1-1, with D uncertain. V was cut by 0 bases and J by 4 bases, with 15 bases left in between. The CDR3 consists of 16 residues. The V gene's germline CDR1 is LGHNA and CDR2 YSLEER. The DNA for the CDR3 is TGCGCCAGCAGCCAAGATAGGCATGGTGGGCGCACTGAAGCTTTCTTT. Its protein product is CASSQDRHGGRTEAFF.

The DNA of the CDR3 is TGTGCCAGCAGTGTCCACCGGGACAGTCTCTACGAGCAGTACTTC. Translated, it gives CASSVHRDSLYEQYF. The chain employs TRBV6-2 or TRBV6-3 and TRBJ2-7; TRBD1 aligns across 7 bases. This CDR3 comprises 15 residues. Germline values: CDR1 MNHEY, CDR2 SVGEGT. J lost 3 bases, V lost 5 bases, and 10 bases had no gene match.

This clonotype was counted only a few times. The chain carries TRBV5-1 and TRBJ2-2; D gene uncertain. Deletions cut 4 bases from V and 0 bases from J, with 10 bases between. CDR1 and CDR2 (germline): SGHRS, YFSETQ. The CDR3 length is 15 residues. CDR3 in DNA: TGCGCCAGCAGCAAAGACACCACGAACACCGGGGAGCTGTTTTTT. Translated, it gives CASSKDTTNTGELFF. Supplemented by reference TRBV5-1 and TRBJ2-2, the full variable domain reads KAGVTQTPRYLIKTRGQQVTLSCSPISGHRSVSWYQQTPGQGLQFLFEYFSETQRNKGNFPGRFSGRQFSNSRSEMNVSTLELGDSALYLCASSKDTTNTGELFFGEGSRLTVL.

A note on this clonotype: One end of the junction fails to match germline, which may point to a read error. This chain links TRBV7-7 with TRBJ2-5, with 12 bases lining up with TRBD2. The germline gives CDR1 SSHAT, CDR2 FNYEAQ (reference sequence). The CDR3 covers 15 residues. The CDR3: CASSPLAGGSNEQYF. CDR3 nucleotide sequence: TGTGCTAGCAGCCCCCTAGCGGGGGGGAGCAATGAGCAGTACTTC.

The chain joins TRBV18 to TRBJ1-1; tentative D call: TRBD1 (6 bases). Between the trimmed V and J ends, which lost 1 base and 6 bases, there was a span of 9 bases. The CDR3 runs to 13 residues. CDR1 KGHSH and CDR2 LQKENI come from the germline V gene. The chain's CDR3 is CASSPLQGSEAFF. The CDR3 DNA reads TGTGCCAGCTCACCACTTCAGGGGTCTGAAGCTTTCTTT.

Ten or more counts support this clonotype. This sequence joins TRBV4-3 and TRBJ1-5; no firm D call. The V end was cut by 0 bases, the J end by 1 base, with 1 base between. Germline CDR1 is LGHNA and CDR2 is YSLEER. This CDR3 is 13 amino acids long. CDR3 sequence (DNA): TGCGCCAGCAGCCAAGACAGCAATCAGCCCCAGCATTTT. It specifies CASSQDSNQPQHF.

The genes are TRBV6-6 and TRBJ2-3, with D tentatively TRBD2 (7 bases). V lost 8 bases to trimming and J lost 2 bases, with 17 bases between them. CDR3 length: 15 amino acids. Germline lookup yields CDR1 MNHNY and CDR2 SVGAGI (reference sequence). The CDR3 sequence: CASDLWGGLTDTQYF. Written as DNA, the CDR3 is TGTGCCAGCGATCTTTGGGGGGGCCTCACAGATACGCAGTATTTT.

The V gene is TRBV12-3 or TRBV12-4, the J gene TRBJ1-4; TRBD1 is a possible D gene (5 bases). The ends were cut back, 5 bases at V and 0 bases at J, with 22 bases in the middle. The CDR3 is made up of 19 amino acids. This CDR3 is CASSPRAGAPLATNEKLFF. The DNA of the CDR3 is TGTGCCAGCAGTCCCCGGGCCGGGGCCCCTCTTGCAACTAATGAAAAACTGTTTTTT.

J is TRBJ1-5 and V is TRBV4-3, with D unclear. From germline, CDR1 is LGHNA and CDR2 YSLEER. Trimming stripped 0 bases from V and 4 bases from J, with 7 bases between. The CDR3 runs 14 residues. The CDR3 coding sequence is TGCGCCAGCAGCCAAGATAATAAGAATCAGCCCCAGCATTTT. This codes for CASSQDNKNQPQHF.

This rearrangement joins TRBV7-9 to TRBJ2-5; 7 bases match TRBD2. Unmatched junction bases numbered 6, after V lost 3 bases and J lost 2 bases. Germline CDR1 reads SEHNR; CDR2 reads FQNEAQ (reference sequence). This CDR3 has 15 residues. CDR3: CASSFPSSGQETQYF. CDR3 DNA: TGTGCCAGCAGCTTTCCTTCTAGCGGACAAGAGACCCAGTACTTC.

The CDR3 DNA follows: TGTGCCAGCAGTTACCGGCGGGAGAGCTCCTACAATGAGCAGTTCTTC. This codes for CASSYRRESSYNEQFF. This chain connects TRBV6-2 or TRBV6-3 to TRBJ2-1; 7 bases line up with TRBD2. This CDR3 has 16 amino acids. V gave up 2 bases and J gave up 0 bases; unmatched junction bases: 4. Germline-derived CDR1 and CDR2 are MNHEY and SVGEGT.

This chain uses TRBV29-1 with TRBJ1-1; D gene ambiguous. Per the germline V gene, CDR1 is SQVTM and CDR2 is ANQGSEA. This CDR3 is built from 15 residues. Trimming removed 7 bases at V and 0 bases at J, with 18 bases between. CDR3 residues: CSAAAPPGLNTEAFF. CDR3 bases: TGCAGCGCCGCGGCCCCCCCAGGTTTGAACACTGAAGCTTTCTTT.

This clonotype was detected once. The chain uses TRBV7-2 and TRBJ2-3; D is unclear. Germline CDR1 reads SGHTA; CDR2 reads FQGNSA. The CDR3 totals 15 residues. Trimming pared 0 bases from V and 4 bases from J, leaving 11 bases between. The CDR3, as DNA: TGTGCCAGCAGCTTAGCGTCTCCCTATTCAGATACGCAGTATTTT. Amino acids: CASSLASPYSDTQYF.

As DNA, the CDR3 is TGTGCCAGCAGTTCGCGACTAGCCCCCCAATACAATGAGCAGTTCTTC. Its translation is CASSSRLAPQYNEQFF. The rearrangement joins TRBV27 to TRBJ2-1, with TRBD2 identical over 7 bases. CDR1 is MNHEY, CDR2 SMNVEV, per germline (reference sequence). V gave up 4 bases and J gave up 4 bases; unmatched junction bases: 10. This CDR3 region has 16 residues.

CDR3 bases: TGTGCCAGCAGCCCCTTGACGGGACAGGGGGCAAGGGGGGCTTTCTTT. It specifies CASSPLTGQGARGAFF. The chain combines TRBV9 with TRBJ1-1; TRBD1 matches at 12 bases. The CDR3 length is 16 residues. CDR1 and CDR2 (germline): SGDLS, YYNGEE. V gave up 4 bases and J gave up 11 bases; unmatched junction bases: 15.

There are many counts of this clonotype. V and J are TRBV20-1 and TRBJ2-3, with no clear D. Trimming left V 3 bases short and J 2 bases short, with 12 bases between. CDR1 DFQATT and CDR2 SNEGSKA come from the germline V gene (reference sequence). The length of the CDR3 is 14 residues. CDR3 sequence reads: CSASPAASTDTQYF. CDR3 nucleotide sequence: TGCAGTGCTAGTCCCGCCGCCTCCACAGATACGCAGTATTTT.